This passage covers 14 T cell receptor beta chains from one sample sequenced in a study of cytotoxic CD8 clonotypes in ibrutinib-treated CLL. Here immunoSEQ multiplex PCR was the method, and the copy in TCRdb shows in-frame clones only, minus some. Among about 160,000 clones listed, about 88% were seen once. The sample was PBMCs, taken at disease progression, from a patient treated with ibrutinib. All receptors come from a human donor with chronic lymphocytic leukemia.

The chain joins TRBV13 to TRBJ1-5; D ambiguous. V was clipped by 5 bases and J by 7 bases, with 18 bases between them. Germline CDR1 reads PRHDT; CDR2 reads FYEKMQ (reference sequence). CDR3 length equals 15 residues. The CDR3 sequence is CASSPSWDVKQPQHF. CDR3 coding DNA: TGTGCCAGCAGCCCAAGTTGGGATGTCAAACAGCCCCAGCATTTT.

J is TRBJ2-2 and V is TRBV30, with TRBD2 as a possible D gene (6 bases). This CDR3 region has 15 residues. Germline assignment: CDR1 GTSNPN and CDR2 SVGIG (reference sequence). V was trimmed by 1 base and J by 4 bases, leaving 13 bases between them. The CDR3 loop is CAWSAWEVGTGELFF. The CDR3 coding sequence is TGTGCCTGGAGTGCGTGGGAGGTCGGCACCGGGGAGCTGTTTTTT. Combining the CDR3 with reference TRBV30 and TRBJ2-2 gives the whole variable domain SQTIHQWPATLVQPVGSPLSLECTVEGTSNPNLYWYRQAAGRGLQLLFYSVGIGQISSEVPQNLSASRPQDRQFILSSKKLLLSDSGFYLCAWSAWEVGTGELFFGEGSRLTVL.

This clone was detected a few times. The genes are TRBV2 and TRBJ1-2, with 8 nucleotides matching TRBD1. Germline assignment: CDR1 SNHLY and CDR2 FYNNEI. This CDR3 has 14 residues. V lost 7 bases, J lost 5 bases, and 9 bases stayed unmatched. CDR3: CASTPLRQGYGYTF. The CDR3 region has the DNA TGTGCCAGCACCCCCCTCAGACAGGGGTATGGCTACACCTTC.

The chain uses TRBV9 and TRBJ2-6; no definite D call. The CDR3 extends over 16 amino acids. Trimming left V 0 bases short and J 2 bases short, with 9 bases between. Per germline, CDR1 SGDLS and CDR2 YYNGEE. CDR3 coding DNA: TGTGCCAGCAGCGTAGGTAAATACACTGGGGCCAACGTCCTGACTTTC. Its protein is CASSVGKYTGANVLTF.

This clone was picked up a small number of times. This chain connects TRBV6-5 to TRBJ1-5, with D unclear. V was trimmed by 11 bases and J by 3 bases, leaving 14 bases between them. The CDR3 loop spans 13 amino acids. The germline V gene has CDR1 MNHEY and CDR2 SVGAGI. Written as DNA, the CDR3 is TGTGCCTCTGGAGTCACCCCCAATCAGCCCCAGCATTTT. It translates to CASGVTPNQPQHF.

This clone was seen only a few times. The chain uses TRBV19 and TRBJ2-3, with 12 bases identical to TRBD1. Trimming removed 1 base from V and 6 bases from J; junction bases left unmatched: 5. The germline V gene has CDR1 LNHDA and CDR2 SQIVND (reference sequence). CDR3 length equals 16 residues. The CDR3 spells CASSIGGQGAFDTQYF. In nucleotides, the CDR3 is TGTGCCAGTAGTATAGGGGGACAGGGGGCATTTGATACGCAGTATTTT.

This chain uses TRBV28 with TRBJ1-2, with TRBD1 identical over 9 bases. The CDR3 consists of 15 residues. CDR1 and CDR2 (germline): MDHEN, SYDVKM. V lost 3 bases, J lost 3 bases, and 5 bases stayed unmatched. CDR3 nucleotide sequence: TGTGCCAGCAGTTTCCGAGACAGGGGGTACTATGGCTACACCTTC. It is translated as CASSFRDRGYYGYTF.

The chain couples TRBV7-3 to TRBJ2-3, with D perhaps matching TRBD2 (6 bases). Trimming shortened V by 4 bases and J by 4 bases, and 15 bases separated the two germline ends. CDR3 length: 15 residues. CDR1 and CDR2 from the germline V gene are SGHTA and FQGTGA. CDR3 DNA: TGTGCCAGCAGCTCCGCGGGGAGGAGAGCAGATACGCAGTATTTT. It specifies CASSSAGRRADTQYF.

The V and J genes are TRBV27 and TRBJ1-6, with TRBD1 identical over 7 bases. Germline V gene sequence: CDR1 MNHEY, CDR2 SMNVEV (reference sequence). Trimming at V came to 0 bases and at J to 11 bases, leaving 4 bases not matched to a gene. This CDR3 spans 14 amino acids. The CDR3 nucleotides are TGTGCCAGCAGTTTATCGACAGGGAGAACACCCCTCCACTTT. It encodes CASSLSTGRTPLHF.

The rearrangement joins TRBV5-1 to TRBJ2-4; D not certain. Trimming removed 0 bases at V and 9 bases at J, with 13 bases between. Germline V gene sequence: CDR1 SGHRS, CDR2 YFSETQ. This CDR3 contains 14 residues. DNA for the CDR3: TGCGCCAGCAGCTTGGCCGGCCTAAACGGCATTCAGTACTTC. Translated: CASSLAGLNGIQYF.

The CDR3 loop is CASTPAGLALETQYF. CDR3 in DNA: TGTGCCAGCACCCCCGCGGGACTAGCCTTAGAGACCCAGTACTTC. The gene calls are TRBV7-9 and TRBJ2-5, with 9 bases lining up with TRBD2. Looked up from germline, CDR1 is SEHNR and CDR2 is FQNEAQ (reference sequence). V gave up 7 bases and J gave up 4 bases; unmatched junction bases: 10. The CDR3 runs to 15 residues.

This clone was seen once. The V and J genes are TRBV2 and TRBJ2-2, with 7 nucleotides matching TRBD1. The germline gives CDR1 SNHLY, CDR2 FYNNEI. CDR3 length: 14 residues. Unmatched junction bases numbered 5, after V lost 8 bases and J lost 2 bases. In nucleotides, the CDR3 is TGTGCCAGCTCGCCAGGGGGAAACACCGGGGAGCTGTTTTTT. This codes for CASSPGGNTGELFF. The entire variable domain, with the rest obtained from reference TRBV2 and TRBJ2-2, is as follows: EPEVTQTPSHQVTQMGQEVILRCVPISNHLYFYWYRQILGQKVEFLVSFYNNEISEKSEIFDDQFSVERPDGSNFTLKIRSTKLEDSAMYFCASSPGGNTGELFFGEGSRLTVL.

The V call is TRBV7-9, the J call TRBJ1-1; possibly TRBD1 for D (6 bases). The CDR3 contains 15 residues. V shed 6 bases and J shed 1 base, with 15 bases lying between them. CDR1 and CDR2 from the germline V gene are SEHNR and FQNEAQ (reference sequence). The CDR3 sequence is CASRSQGGGNTEAFF. Written as DNA, the CDR3 is TGTGCCAGCAGGTCACAGGGTGGCGGGAACACTGAAGCTTTCTTT.

This chain's CDR3 is CASSSPLEGLNNEQFF. The DNA of the CDR3 is TGTGCCAGCAGCTCCCCTCTGGAGGGCCTGAACAATGAGCAGTTCTTC. The genes are TRBV7-8 and TRBJ2-1; perhaps TRBD2 as D (6 bases). Germline CDR1 and CDR2: SGHVS and FQNEAQ. V lost 4 bases, J lost 5 bases, and 18 bases lay in between. There are 16 residues in the CDR3.